One TCR beta chain is described in this entry. Its antigen target is currently unknown. Base qualities are not provided; no much larger clone lies one nucleotide away. This entry comes from a study of neurological immune-mediated disorders (dated by TCRdb to about 2019). Context from the whole study: Among the roughly 35 multiple sclerosis patients, roughly 31 had relapsing-remitting MS and 3 had secondary progressive MS. Longitudinal samples, technical triplicates and paired sorted CD4+ and CD8+ T-cell subsets, alongside PBMC samples, were included among the roughly 97 TCR-beta libraries. Using UMI-based sequencing, the study compared peripheral blood TCR-beta repertoires from patients with HTLV-I-associated myelopathy (HAM/TSP), patients with multiple sclerosis, and healthy controls. The cohort comprised 68 subjects: roughly 15 HAM/TSP patients, approximately 34 multiple sclerosis patients and 20 or so healthy controls.

cDNA was synthesized by template-switch 5'RACE using a primer with a 10-nucleotide random unique molecular identifier that tagged each TCR transcript. Every sequencing run yielded over 170 million TCR-beta sequences covering 15-18 subjects. Total RNA was extracted with the RNeasy kit. TCR-beta VDJ regions were amplified with primers for the TCR constant region and the 5'RACE anchor, using the KAPA Real-time Library Amplification kit. A first PCR added sample indexes and Illumina adaptors, and a second PCR then raised library yield. After Ampure bead purification, the TCR product of roughly 650 bp was size-selected on a 2% E-gel SizeSelection system. Library quality was checked on a Bioanalyzer, concentration was measured with Qubit, and libraries were quantified with the Kapa Library Quantification kit before pooling. Libraries were sequenced paired-end 2 x 150 bp on an Illumina HiSeq 2500. To increase sequence diversity, roughly 24-31% phiX was spiked into each library pool. The published analysis was carried out like this. The UMI-based MiGEC pipeline processed quality-filtered reads and removed over 80% of raw TCR sequences during error correction. VDJ genes were aligned to IMGT germline references, and clonotypes were defined by unique CDR3 amino acid sequence plus V-J genes. Clonal expansion, Shannon diversity, and CDR3 relatedness (CalcPairwiseDistances, ClusterSamples) were evaluated with VDJtools, and phylogenetic trees were built with CLCbio workbench. Clones with at least 8 unique UMIs were defined as expanded, with this threshold being based on coefficient-of-variation modelling across technical triplicates. Using fastp at Q25 and MiXCR, TCRdb reprocessed the public reads and kept productive beta chains. Identical CDR3 proteins give one entry, which carries the most common genes and DNA. TCRdb, not the authors, supplied the V and J calls. The sample table holds approximately 130,000 distinct CDR3 sequences, of which more than 2.5% were seen once. Together, the top ten hold about 1.2% of the sample.

Beyond this particular receptor, the publication reports: TCR clonal expansion was greatest in HAM/TSP patients and smallest in MS patients, who ranked below even healthy controls. The MS cluster showed no association with clinical or MRI features, and the authors stated that larger cohorts are needed. Expanded clones from different subjects shared no identical CDR3 amino acid sequences, which suggests that TCR-beta repertoires were private in all groups. In a phylogenetic analysis, the repertoires of 18 out of 34 MS patients fell into a single cluster of related CDR3 sequences, pointing to a possible signature at the repertoire level.

Unsorted PBMC libraries were generated from 2 million PBMCs stored in RNAlater at -80 °C until RNA extraction. Multiple sclerosis patients were enrolled in a US clinical protocol under which disease progression was evaluated by magnetic resonance imaging. Peripheral blood was subjected to Ficoll-Hypaque density gradient centrifugation to isolate PBMCs, which were then cryopreserved in liquid nitrogen. The germline V gene yields ENHRY for CDR1 and SYGVKD for CDR2. Including cysteine and phenylalanine, the CDR3 has 12 amino acids. The only DNA kept is the CDR3, 36 bases in frame from the first base. V and J are truncated by 3 bases and 2 bases respectively, leaving an intervening sequence of 3 bases.

Recombination joined TRBV10-3 with TRBJ2-3; the D gene is not confidently resolved. This TCR was sampled from a woman younger than 45 with multiple sclerosis. Sequencing used PBMCs. The DNA sequence is given as TGTGCCATCAGTGAACACACAGATACGCAGTATTTT. Translated, it reads CAISEHTDTQYF.